These 20 T cell receptor beta chains came from one sample sequenced in a study of blood T cell repertoires in COVID-19. Here immunoSEQ multiplex PCR was the method, and the copy in TCRdb shows in-frame clones only, minus some. Of over 90,000 clones detected, around 82% appear once; the ten largest clones hold 13%. The sample comprised peripheral blood. The receptors originated from a human donor in a cohort sampled during active or convalescent COVID-19.

The J gene is TRBJ2-7, the V gene TRBV21-1; the table's D call of TRBD2 was not tested on the DNA. TRBV21-1 is assigned pseudogene status. There are 19 residues in the CDR3. In DNA form, the CDR3 reads TGTGCCAGCAGCAACACGGGGAGGGGATCCCTTAAGTTTTTGTACGAGCAGTACTTC. Amino acids: CASSNTGRGSLKFLYEQYF.

This clone was counted only a few times. The rearrangement links TRBV6-5 to TRBJ1-3; 7 positions match TRBD1. Germline CDR1 reads MNHEY; CDR2 reads SVGAGI. V gave up 4 bases and J gave up 2 bases; unmatched junction bases: 2. This CDR3 has 14 amino acids. The CDR3 DNA sequence: TGTGCCAGCAGTTTAGGGGGCCCTGGAAACACCATATATTTT. It translates to CASSLGGPGNTIYF.

The V and J genes are TRBV19 and TRBJ1-2; no firm D call. The CDR3 is made up of 15 amino acids. Trimming removed 5 bases from V and 1 base from J, with 14 bases in between. Germline V gene data show CDR1 as LNHDA and CDR2 as SQIVND (reference sequence). The CDR3 sequence: CASSLPQGVNYGYTF. CDR3 DNA: TGTGCCAGTAGTCTCCCGCAAGGAGTTAACTATGGCTACACCTTC. Based on the CDR3 plus reference TRBV19 and TRBJ1-2, the full variable domain is DGGITQSPKYLFRKEGQNVTLSCEQNLNHDAMYWYRQDPGQGLRLIYYSQIVNDFQKGDIAEGYSVSREKKESFPLTVTSAQKNPTAFYLCASSLPQGVNYGYTFGSGTRLTVV.

This clone has only one observation. The rearrangement joins TRBV10-3 to TRBJ2-2; D might be TRBD1 (6 bases). In germline, CDR1 is ENHRY, CDR2 SYGVKD. With 4 bases removed from V and 1 base from J, the gap between germline ends came to 16 bases. The CDR3 is 17 amino acids. The CDR3 nucleotides read TGTGCCATCAGTGGAATGCAGGGACATCAGAACACCGGGGAGCTGTTTTTT. This codes for CAISGMQGHQNTGELFF.

The rearrangement uses TRBV20-1 and TRBJ2-3, with D perhaps matching TRBD2 (7 bases). This CDR3 is built from 14 residues. V was pared by 3 bases and J by 5 bases, with 15 bases between. CDR1 DFQATT and CDR2 SNEGSKA come from the germline V gene (reference sequence). The CDR3 DNA follows: TGCAGTGCTAGTAACCCGAGGGGGGGAGATACGCAGTATTTT. As protein: CSASNPRGGDTQYF.

This clone was recorded once. The V gene is TRBV9, the J gene TRBJ1-1; 7 bases fit TRBD1. From germline, CDR1 is SGDLS and CDR2 YYNGEE. The CDR3 consists of 14 residues. The V segment lost 3 bases and the J segment 7 bases; nucleotides outside the gene matches: 9. The CDR3 spells CASSARTGPVEAFF. Here the CDR3 DNA reads TGTGCCAGCAGCGCACGGACAGGCCCCGTTGAAGCTTTCTTT.

The chain links TRBV6-5 to TRBJ2-1, with TRBD1 matching 7 bases. Germline CDR1 MNHEY, CDR2 SVGAGI. Trimming cost V 6 bases and J 15 bases; bases outside gene matches: 8. This CDR3 has 11 residues. As DNA, the CDR3 is TGTGCCAGCAGAGAGGGACAGATCCCGTTCTTC. Its protein is CASREGQIPFF.

The genes are TRBV11-2 and TRBJ1-1; a weak D match, TRBD1 (6 bases). V was trimmed by 0 bases and J by 1 base, leaving 12 bases between them. Germline loops: CDR1 SGHAT, CDR2 FQNNGV. This CDR3 has 16 residues. The chain's CDR3 is CASSLEFGQPNTEAFF. The CDR3 DNA is TGTGCCAGCAGCTTAGAGTTCGGACAGCCGAACACTGAAGCTTTCTTT.

The chain has TRBV19 and TRBJ1-2, with a tentative D call TRBD1 (5 bases). Germline V gene data show CDR1 as LNHDA and CDR2 as SQIVND (reference sequence). The germline V and J ends were trimmed by 0 bases and 4 bases, with 9 bases remaining between them. This CDR3 is 14 amino acids long. The DNA for the CDR3 is TGTGCCAGTAGTATAGATCTGGGGGGCTATGGCTACACCTTC. This sequence encodes CASSIDLGGYGYTF.

The chain couples TRBV4-3 to TRBJ1-2, with 11 bases fitting TRBD1. Trimming cost V 2 bases and J 4 bases; bases outside gene matches: 6. Germline assignment: CDR1 LGHNA and CDR2 YSLEER. The CDR3 contains 16 residues. The CDR3, as DNA: TGCGCCAGCAGCCAACGGGGACAGGGGGTTGGCTATGGCTACACCTTC. It yields the protein CASSQRGQGVGYGYTF.

This sequence joins TRBV11-3 and TRBJ2-7, with TRBD1 identical over 7 bases. The junction had 5 bases not matched to a gene; V was cut back by 6 bases and J by 6 bases. The V gene's germline CDR1 is SGHNT and CDR2 YENEEA. This CDR3 has 12 residues. CDR3 DNA: TGTGCCAGCAGACTAAACAGGGGCGAGCAGTACTTC. This codes for CASRLNRGEQYF.

Concerning this clone: One end of the junction varies from germline; a read error may be responsible. The chain carries TRBV7-3 and TRBJ2-7; tentative D call: TRBD1 (6 bases). CDR1 is SGHTA, CDR2 FQGTGA, per germline. The CDR3 is 15 residues long. The CDR3 DNA reads as TGTGCCAGCAGTTTAAACCGGGACATCTCCTACGAGCAGTACTTC. Translating gives CASSLNRDISYEQYF. Full variable domain (missing parts from reference TRBV7-3 and TRBJ2-7): GAGVSQTPSNKVTEKGKYVELRCDPISGHTALYWYRQSLGQGPEFLIYFQGTGAADDSGLPNDRFFAVRPEGSVSTLKIQRTERGDSAVYLCASSLNRDISYEQYFGPGTRLTVT.

This clone was counted a few times. This chain joins TRBV10-3 and TRBJ1-2; 10 bases agree with TRBD1. The CDR3 runs to 13 residues. Germline V gives CDR1 ENHRY, CDR2 SYGVKD. Losses at the gene ends were 6 bases for V and 8 bases for J; bases not matched to a gene: 6. CDR3 DNA: TGTGCCATCAGCCGCGGGACAGGGGACGGCTACACCTTC. It yields the protein CAISRGTGDGYTF.

This clone was counted a single time. The V gene is TRBV7-2, the J gene TRBJ1-2; 7 positions match TRBD1. With V trimmed by 1 base and J by 5 bases, 7 bases remained unmatched. The length of the CDR3 is 15 residues. Germline CDR1 reads SGHTA; CDR2 reads FQGNSA. CDR3 DNA: TGTGCCAGCAGCTTAGGCGACAGGGAAACTTATGGCTACACCTTC. This gives the protein CASSLGDRETYGYTF.

This chain connects TRBV5-4 to TRBJ1-2; D ambiguous. CDR1 SGHNT and CDR2 YYREEE come from the germline V gene (reference sequence). Trimming pared 5 bases from V and 0 bases from J, leaving 8 bases between. This CDR3 comprises 13 residues. CDR3 coding DNA: TGTGCCAGCAGGATGGCAGCTAACTATGGCTACACCTTC. The encoded protein is CASRMAANYGYTF. Together with reference TRBV5-4 and TRBJ1-2, the CDR3 gives the full variable domain: ETGVTQSPTHLIKTRGQQVTLRCSSQSGHNTVSWYQQALGQGPQFIFQYYREEENGRGNFPPRFSGLQFPNYSSELNVNALELDDSALYLCASRMAANYGYTFGSGTRLTVV.

The rearrangement joins TRBV28 to TRBJ1-5, with TRBD1 identical over 7 bases. Trimming at V came to 7 bases and at J to 2 bases, leaving 5 bases not matched to a gene. The CDR3 runs 14 residues. From germline, CDR1 is MDHEN and CDR2 SYDVKM. The CDR3 DNA reads TGTGCCAGCACCCGAACAGGGGGCAATCAGCCCCAGCATTTT. It specifies CASTRTGGNQPQHF.

The chain is built from TRBV9 and TRBJ1-3; D uncertain. The V end lost 7 bases, the J end lost 1 base, and 9 bases lay between the germline ends. The CDR3 is 13 amino acids. The germline V gene encodes CDR1 SGDLS and CDR2 YYNGEE. The CDR3 bases are TGTGCCAGCCCGGGTAAATCTGGAAACACCATATATTTT. It yields the protein CASPGKSGNTIYF.

The V gene is TRBV11-3, the J gene TRBJ1-2; D gene unclear. V lost 0 bases and J 0 bases, leaving 14 bases between the germline ends. The CDR3 covers 17 residues. Germline values: CDR1 SGHNT, CDR2 YENEEA. The CDR3, as DNA: TGTGCCAGCAGCTTAGATAGCCCGGACTCCACTAACTATGGCTACACCTTC. It translates to CASSLDSPDSTNYGYTF.

This clone was recorded only once. This sequence joins TRBV28 and TRBJ2-7; a possible D gene is TRBD1 (6 bases). Trimming removed 8 bases from V and 0 bases from J, with 14 bases in between. The CDR3 is 14 amino acids. The germline V gene has CDR1 MDHEN and CDR2 SYDVKM. The DNA of the CDR3 is TGTGCCAGCCCCCCGAGGGGGTACTCCTACGAGCAGTACTTC. Protein: CASPPRGYSYEQYF.

The rearrangement links TRBV11-3 to TRBJ2-5; TRBD1 matches 8 bases. Germline CDR1 reads SGHNT; CDR2 reads YENEEA. After removal of 0 bases from V and 4 bases from J, the junction contained 1 base not matched to a gene. The CDR3 sequence is 14 residues long. The CDR3 nucleotides are TGTGCCAGCAGCTTAGACGACAGGGGAGAGACCCAGTACTTC. Residues: CASSLDDRGETQYF.